This is a list of T cell receptor beta chains from one sample in a study of OX40 agonist ivuxolimab in advanced cancers. Profiled with immunoSEQ multiplex PCR; TCRdb holds only in-frame clones, not every one. In the table there are some 30,000 clones, roughly 71% of which are singletons. Here the sequenced sample was CD4+ or CD8+ T cells sorted from blood, taken in a trial of the OX40 agonist ivuxolimab. The receptors shown here come from an adult with an advanced solid tumor such as melanoma, head and neck, liver or kidney cancer. CDR3s include the opening cysteine and the closing phenylalanine or tryptophan. The order of the fields is V gene, J gene, CDR3 protein.

V gene: TRBV6-1; J gene: TRBJ1-6; CDR3 protein: CASSEDAASPLHF
V gene: TRBV18; J gene: TRBJ1-6; CDR3 protein: CASSPGGDSPLHF
V gene: TRBV7-9; J gene: TRBJ2-7; CDR3 protein: CASSPHPSYEQYF
V gene: TRBV9; J gene: TRBJ2-7; CDR3 protein: CASSVTPDRFYEQYF
V gene: TRBV28; J gene: TRBJ1-2; CDR3 protein: CASSLSRLYGYTF
V gene: TRBV29-1; J gene: TRBJ2-5; CDR3 protein: CSVEGLAGGLVETQYF
V gene: TRBV2; J gene: TRBJ1-5; CDR3 protein: CAGRQSYNQPQHF
V gene: TRBV5-8; J gene: TRBJ1-4; CDR3 protein: CASNGGFNEKLFF
V gene: TRBV7-9; J gene: TRBJ2-2; CDR3 protein: CASSLDPGAATGELFF
V gene: TRBV2; J gene: TRBJ2-3; CDR3 protein: CARGGTGRHDTQYF
V gene: TRBV11-2; J gene: TRBJ1-2; CDR3 protein: CASSPGFGANYGYTF
V gene: TRBV18; J gene: TRBJ1-2; CDR3 protein: CVSSVEHGGYGYTF
V gene: TRBV29-1; J gene: TRBJ2-7; CDR3 protein: CSVPGGPSEQYF
V gene: TRBV1; J gene: TRBJ2-5; CDR3 protein: CTSSQGISGVGGETQYF
V gene: TRBV18; J gene: TRBJ2-5; CDR3 protein: CASSPRTVEETQYF
V gene: TRBV7-2; J gene: TRBJ1-5; CDR3 protein: CASSLNQGIQPQHF
V gene: TRBV9; J gene: TRBJ2-2; CDR3 protein: CASNWDANTGELFF
V gene: TRBV5-8; J gene: TRBJ2-3; CDR3 protein: CASSAGTSGEVDTQYF
V gene: TRBV11-2; J gene: TRBJ2-2; CDR3 protein: CASSAPGAPLSGELFF
V gene: TRBV15; J gene: TRBJ1-5; CDR3 protein: CATSREPQPYSNQPQHF
V gene: TRBV6-1; J gene: TRBJ1-2; CDR3 protein: CASSEEYSYGYTF
V gene: TRBV23-1; J gene: TRBJ2-5; CDR3 protein: CASSHPGTGYETQYF
V gene: TRBV5-1; J gene: TRBJ2-3; CDR3 protein: CASSLGVASDTQYF
V gene: TRBV9; J gene: TRBJ1-4; CDR3 protein: CASSVAGANEEKLFF
V gene: TRBV18; J gene: TRBJ2-5; CDR3 protein: CASSVRAGQETQYF
V gene: TRBV28; J gene: TRBJ2-7; CDR3 protein: CASSSLSNYEQYF
V gene: TRBV18; J gene: TRBJ1-3; CDR3 protein: CASSPDRATSGNTIYF
V gene: TRBV6-5; J gene: TRBJ2-3; CDR3 protein: CASSSYDRADTDTQYF
V gene: TRBV30; J gene: TRBJ1-1; CDR3 protein: CAWRPRSPNTEAFF
V gene: TRBV7-6; J gene: TRBJ2-2; CDR3 protein: CASSKYDTGELFF
V gene: TRBV5-1; J gene: TRBJ1-1; CDR3 protein: CASSLVGQGAGSTEAFF
V gene: TRBV6-1; J gene: TRBJ2-1; CDR3 protein: CASSDQRYEQFF
V gene: TRBV7-2; J gene: TRBJ1-2; CDR3 protein: CASSLTPRGSGYTF
V gene: TRBV7-9; J gene: TRBJ1-2; CDR3 protein: CASSSGQTQSYGYTF
V gene: TRBV25-1; J gene: TRBJ2-5; CDR3 protein: CASSESGVVKETQYF
V gene: TRBV9; J gene: TRBJ2-3; CDR3 protein: CASSVAGRGLEDTQYF
V gene: TRBV6-5; J gene: TRBJ1-5; CDR3 protein: CASRSEGEGNQPQHF
V gene: TRBV5-4; J gene: TRBJ1-3; CDR3 protein: CASSLGQTTGGNTIYF
V gene: TRBV6-5; J gene: TRBJ1-5; CDR3 protein: CASSYSYGHQPQHF
V gene: TRBV5-8; J gene: TRBJ1-2; CDR3 protein: CASSLGTVNYGYTF
V gene: TRBV5-6; J gene: TRBJ1-2; CDR3 protein: CASSQGVGGYTF
V gene: TRBV7-3; J gene: TRBJ2-1; CDR3 protein: CASSPREPFRGEQFF